The 4 T cell receptor beta chains given below trace back to one sample, sequenced in a study of CD8+CD57+ T cells in acquired aplastic anemia. The template used for profiling TCR beta VDJ and CDR3 was genomic DNA. Each CDR3 protein is one row after TCRdb ran MiXCR on the reads. The sample shows 350,000 to 450,000 distinct CDR3 sequences, about 70% of them seen only once. The sample taken for sequencing was sorted CD4+, CD8+, or CD8+CD57+ T cells (not recorded which) from PBMCs. All receptors come from a human donor in good health, serving as a control.

Points on this clonotype: One end of the junction fails to match germline, which may point to a read error. The genes are TRBV7-2 and TRBJ2-7, with a tentative D call TRBD2 (5 bases). This CDR3 contains 13 residues. The V gene's germline CDR1 is SGHTA and CDR2 FQGNSA. CDR3 protein: CASSLVPFGEPQF. The CDR3 bases are TGTGCCAGCTCCCTAGTCCCGTTCGGGGAGCCCCAGTTC.

The genes are TRBV20-1 and TRBJ2-7; 9 bases agree with TRBD2. V shed 6 bases and J 9 bases; nucleotides not matched to a gene: 9. The length of the CDR3 is 12 residues. Germline V gene lookup returns CDR1 DFQATT and CDR2 SNEGSKA (reference sequence). DNA for the CDR3: TGCAGTGCGAGCGGGGGGAGTAACGGGCAGTACTTC. Protein product: CSASGGSNGQYF.

This clonotype came up many times. V and J are TRBV9 and TRBJ2-2; TRBD1 matches at 9 bases. The CDR3 contains 16 residues. The germline CDR1 and CDR2 sequences are SGDLS and YYNGEE. The trim removed 2 bases at V and 3 bases at J, leaving 5 bases unmatched. CDR3 DNA sequence: TGTGCCAGCAGCGTGGCCGGGACAGGGTACACCGGGGAGCTGTTTTTT. Translated, it gives CASSVAGTGYTGELFF.

Of note for this clonotype: One end of the junction varies from germline; a read error may be responsible. The rearrangement uses TRBV7-3 and TRBJ1-1; D is unresolved. The CDR3 is made up of 15 amino acids. Germline V gene lookup returns CDR1 SGHTA and CDR2 FQGTGA. In DNA form, the CDR3 reads TGTGCCAGCAGCTTGTATGGAGCGGTGAACGCTGAAGCTTTCTTT. Protein product: CASSLYGAVNAEAFF.